These T cell receptor beta chains were read from a single sample in a study of post-analysis software for immune sequencing data. A single record per CDR3 protein comes from TCRdb applying MiXCR to the PCR reads. The table lists 700,000 to 900,000 distinct CDR3 sequences, around 46% of them singletons. The sequenced material came from blood. The origin of the receptors is a girl between 5 and 17 years old with multiple sclerosis. The CDR3 runs from the conserved cysteine through the conserved F or W. Each record gives: V gene, J gene, CDR3 length, D gene, clone size, CDR3 protein, CDR3 DNA. The D gene is left open where the match is weak. Clone size is not always given. Where it is, it says once, few, many or a class for expanded clones.

>TRBV9|TRBJ1-1|16|.|.
CASSARAGEMNTEAFF
TGTGCCAGCAGCGCGAGGGCAGGGGAGATGAACACTGAAGCTTTCTTT
>TRBV7-2|TRBJ2-7|15|.|.
CASSLGGGLSYEQYF
TGTGCCAGCAGCTTAGGAGGGGGGCTCTCCTACGAGCAGTACTTC
>TRBV20-1|TRBJ1-5|13|.|few
CSAQGKASWPQHF
TGCAGTGCCCAAGGGAAGGCCTCGTGGCCCCAGCATTTT
>TRBV13|TRBJ2-3|15|.|.
CASSARGSPTDTQYF
TGTGCCAGCAGCGCGCGAGGGTCCCCCACAGATACGCAGTATTTT
>TRBV20-1|TRBJ2-3|18|TRBD2|.
CSARGGLAGPSSTDTQYF
TGCAGTGCTAGAGGGGGACTAGCGGGACCGTCTAGCACAGATACGCAGTATTTT
>TRBV7-2|TRBJ2-3|16|.|few
CASSVVGGASTDTQYF
TGTGCCAGCAGCGTTGTGGGGGGCGCGAGCACAGATACGCAGTATTTT
>TRBV14|TRBJ1-1|15|.|.
CASSQDRVVNTEAFF
TGTGCCAGCAGCCAAGACCGGGTTGTGAACACTGAAGCTTTCTTT
>TRBV7-2|TRBJ2-1|15|TRBD2|.
CASSPTSGRDGEQFF
TGTGCCAGCAGCCCTACTAGCGGGAGGGACGGTGAGCAGTTCTTC
>TRBV9|TRBJ2-7|14|TRBD2|few
CASSASGSNDEQYF
TGTGCCAGCAGCGCGAGCGGGAGTAACGACGAGCAGTACTTC
>TRBV28|TRBJ2-1|11|.|many
CASSFAADTFF
TGTGCCAGCAGTTTTGCAGCTGATACGTTCTTC
>TRBV7-8|TRBJ1-2|15|.|.
CASSLGQGPAYGYTF
TGTGCCAGCAGCCTAGGGCAGGGGCCCGCCTATGGCTACACCTTC
>TRBV10-2|TRBJ2-1|12|TRBD2|.
CASSESGLTEFF
TGCGCCAGCAGCGAGTCGGGACTAACGGAGTTCTTC
>TRBV20-1|TRBJ1-6|14|.|few
CSATLVGFTSPLHF
TGCAGTGCGACCCTCGTGGGGTTCACTTCACCCCTCCACTTT
>TRBV19|TRBJ2-4|15|.|.
CASSTPGLAKNIQYF
TGTGCCAGTAGTACCCCAGGGTTAGCCAAAAACATTCAGTACTTC
>TRBV29-1|TRBJ1-1|15|.|once
CSVPRQSTGNTEAFF
TGCAGCGTTCCCCGACAGTCGACGGGGAACACTGAAGCTTTCTTT
>TRBV5-1|TRBJ2-6|17|.|.
CASSSAILDSGANVLTF
TGCGCCAGCAGCTCAGCGATATTAGACTCTGGGGCCAACGTCCTGACTTTC
>TRBV15|TRBJ2-5|16|TRBD2|few
CATSRDPLAGKETQYF
TGTGCCACCAGCAGAGACCCACTAGCGGGAAAAGAGACCCAGTACTTC
>TRBV4-2|TRBJ2-3|15|.|.
CASSQDSLGTDTQYF
TGTGCCAGCAGCCAAGATTCTCTGGGCACAGATACGCAGTATTTT
>TRBV29-1|TRBJ2-7|16|TRBD2|.
CSVVHSGRDFSYEQYF
TGCAGCGTTGTACATAGCGGGAGGGACTTCTCCTACGAGCAGTACTTC
>TRBV10-3|TRBJ1-5|14|TRBD1|.
CATSETGGNQPQHF
TGTGCCACCAGTGAGACAGGGGGCAATCAGCCCCAGCATTTT
>TRBV5-5|TRBJ2-6|15|.|once
CASSLDSSGANVRTF
TGTGCCAGCAGCTTGGACAGCTCTGGGGCCAACGTCCGGACTTTC
>TRBV12-3/TRBV12-4|TRBJ2-1|13|.|few
CASSLGTANEQFF
TGTGCCAGCAGCCTAGGGACCGCCAATGAGCAGTTCTTC
>TRBV7-2|TRBJ2-5|14|TRBD2|.
CAGSASPGGTEQYF
TGTGCCGGCAGCGCCTCGCCGGGGGGGACTGAGCAGTACTTC
>TRBV7-2|TRBJ2-5|18|TRBD2|.
CASSLGGGVAGGQETQYF
TGTGCCAGCAGCTTAGGGGGGGGAGTAGCGGGAGGACAAGAGACCCAGTACTTC
>TRBV20-1|TRBJ2-3|17|TRBD2|.
CSARGLLAGDGTDTQYF
TGCAGTGCTAGGGGGCTGCTAGCGGGAGATGGCACAGATACGCAGTATTTT
>TRBV7-9|TRBJ2-7|15|TRBD2|.
CASSSLAGGLGEQYF
TGTGCCAGCAGCTCCCTGGCGGGAGGGCTTGGCGAGCAGTACTTC
>TRBV7-3|TRBJ1-1|13|.|.
CASSFGTDEKAFF
TGTGCCAGCAGCTTCGGGACGGATGAGAAAGCTTTCTTT
>TRBV7-9|TRBJ2-3|14|TRBD1|few
CASSQQGGTDTQYF
TGTGCCAGCAGCCAACAGGGGGGCACAGATACGCAGTATTTT
>TRBV19|TRBJ1-1|14|.|once
CASSIGRQNTEAFF
TGTGCCAGTAGTATAGGGCGACAGAACACTGAAGCTTTCTTT
>TRBV7-2|TRBJ2-5|17|.|few
CASSLGPAGRVQETQYF
TGTGCCAGCAGCTTGGGACCAGCTGGCAGGGTCCAAGAGACCCAGTACTTC
>TRBV20-1|TRBJ2-1|16|.|.
CSARDRSLSSYNEQFF
TGCAGTGCTAGAGATCGAAGTTTGAGCTCCTACAATGAGCAGTTCTTC
>TRBV24-1|TRBJ1-2|12|.|few
CATSDFLYGYTF
TGTGCCACCAGTGATTTCCTCTATGGCTACACCTTC
>TRBV20-1|TRBJ1-1|13|.|.
CSAPTGGDTEAFF
TGCAGTGCTCCAACGGGAGGGGATACTGAAGCTTTCTTT
>TRBV6-6|TRBJ2-1|13|.|.
CASSLGHSSWPFF
TGTGCCAGCAGCCTCGGGCACTCTTCCTGGCCGTTCTTC
>TRBV4-1|TRBJ2-5|16|TRBD1|.
CASSQGDSLNQETQYF
TGCGCCAGCAGCCAAGGGGACAGTTTGAACCAAGAGACCCAGTACTTC
>TRBV6-5|TRBJ2-1|17|TRBD2|few
CASSFRLAGASYNEQFF
TGTGCCAGCAGTTTCCGACTAGCGGGAGCCTCCTACAATGAGCAGTTCTTC
>TRBV7-2|TRBJ1-1|15|TRBD1|few
CASSLTGAGNTEAFF
TGTGCCAGCAGCCTGACAGGGGCGGGGAACACTGAAGCTTTCTTT
>TRBV20-1|TRBJ2-7|14|.|.
CSARDRHRTYEQYF
TGCAGTGCTAGAGATAGGCACAGAACCTACGAGCAGTACTTC
>TRBV6-8|TRBJ2-7|15|TRBD2|.
CASSPTSGSFGEQYF
TGTGCCAGCAGCCCGACTAGCGGGAGCTTCGGTGAGCAGTACTTC
>TRBV10-3|TRBJ2-7|16|.|.
CAISELAAKNSYEQYF
TGTGCCATCAGTGAGCTGGCAGCCAAAAACTCCTACGAGCAGTACTTC
>TRBV9|TRBJ2-3|16|TRBD2|few
CASSPTSGASTDTQYF
TGTGCCAGCAGCCCGACTAGCGGGGCGAGCACAGATACGCAGTATTTT
>TRBV6-6|TRBJ2-3|13|.|.
CASSYIRTDTQYF
TGTGCCAGCAGTTACATCCGCACAGATACGCAGTATTTT
>TRBV29-1|TRBJ2-7|15|.|few
CSVDPGPGGGHEQYF
TGCAGCGTTGACCCCGGCCCCGGAGGTGGCCACGAGCAGTACTTC
>TRBV4-2|TRBJ2-4|16|.|many
CASSQEGLIAKNIQYF
TGTGCCAGCAGCCAAGAGGGACTCATAGCCAAAAACATTCAGTACTTC
>TRBV7-9|TRBJ2-1|14|TRBD1|few
CASKGTGTESEQFF
TGTGCCAGCAAAGGGACAGGGACGGAGAGTGAGCAGTTCTTC
>TRBV29-1|TRBJ2-7|12|.|.
CGVEEGGYEQYF
TGCGGCGTTGAAGAAGGGGGCTACGAGCAGTACTTC
>TRBV7-9|TRBJ2-5|12|.|.
CASRYDLETQYF
TGTGCCAGCAGATATGACCTGGAGACCCAGTACTTC
>TRBV29-1|TRBJ2-5|12|.|.
CSGGPELETQYF
TGCAGCGGCGGGCCCGAGTTGGAGACCCAGTACTTC
>TRBV7-2|TRBJ2-7|15|TRBD2|.
CASSFSGRATDEQYF
TGTGCCAGCAGCTTCTCCGGGAGGGCCACGGACGAGCAGTACTTC
>TRBV5-6|TRBJ2-1|12|.|once
CAEGLQGNEQFF
TGTGCCGAGGGACTCCAAGGCAATGAGCAGTTCTTC
>TRBV12-3/TRBV12-4|TRBJ1-6|16|.|.
CASSEDMSSYNSPLHF
TGTGCCAGCAGTGAGGACATGAGCTCCTATAATTCACCCCTCCACTTT
>TRBV2|TRBJ1-2|17|.|.
CASSPTRVGVGLSGYTF
TGTGCCAGCAGTCCGACGCGGGTAGGGGTCGGGTTGAGCGGCTACACCTTC
>TRBV10-3|TRBJ2-5|17|TRBD2|few
CAISRRTSGREGETQYF
TGTGCCATCAGTCGCCGGACTAGCGGGAGGGAAGGGGAGACCCAGTACTTC